This entry concerns a single T cell receptor beta chain. Its antigen remains unknown. These data originate in a study of T-cell memory formation after mild COVID-19. Study details: The TCR clusters were mostly specific to one donor. Whole-study results and caveats: CD4+ contracting clones were mainly CM and EM; CD8+ ones, EMRA. Clones from the second wave (peaking day 37) had unconfirmed SARS-CoV-2 specificity. Contracting clones, day 15 to 85, had balanced CD4/CD8, and later expanders favored CD4+.

TCRdb redid the calling of the 5' RACE reads with MiXCR, one entry per CDR3 protein. This repertoire shows over 300,000 distinct CDR3 sequences, about 20% found once; its top ten account for around 23%. Germline lookup yields CDR1 MNHEY and CDR2 SMNVEV (reference sequence). V lost 0 bases to trimming and J lost 0 bases, with 9 bases between them. The CDR3 sequence is 17 residues long. V and J are TRBV27 and TRBJ1-6; D ambiguous. The TCR comes from a man between 18 and 29 years old who had mild COVID-19 (a few samples of this study predate the infection). Cell type and time point are not known. Sample: PBMCs or a T cell subset sorted from them (not recorded which). CDR3 loop: CASSLSFVSSYNSPLHF. The CDR3 bases are TGTGCCAGCAGTTTATCATTCGTTAGCTCCTATAATTCACCCCTCCACTTT.